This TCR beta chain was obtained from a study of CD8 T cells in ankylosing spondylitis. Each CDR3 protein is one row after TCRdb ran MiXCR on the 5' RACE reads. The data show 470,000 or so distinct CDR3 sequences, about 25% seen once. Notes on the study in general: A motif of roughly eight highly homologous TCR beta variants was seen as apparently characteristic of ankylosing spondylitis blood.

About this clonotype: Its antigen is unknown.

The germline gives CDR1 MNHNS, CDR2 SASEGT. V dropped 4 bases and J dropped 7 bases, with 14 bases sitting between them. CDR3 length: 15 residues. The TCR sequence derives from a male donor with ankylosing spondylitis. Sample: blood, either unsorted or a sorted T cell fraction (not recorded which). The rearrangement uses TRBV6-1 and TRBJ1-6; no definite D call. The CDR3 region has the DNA TGTGCCAGCAGTGGCCCCGGACGGGGAAATTCACCCCTCCACTTT. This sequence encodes CASSGPGRGNSPLHF.